The rows below give T cell receptor beta chains drawn from one sample of a study of blood T cell repertoires in COVID-19. Here immunoSEQ multiplex PCR was the method, and the copy in TCRdb shows in-frame clones only, minus some. The repertoire has hundreds of thousands of clones, roughly nine tenths of them found once; the top ten carry 1.5% to 2%. The source material was peripheral blood. These receptor sequences come from a woman in her 30s with COVID-19, enrolled during active disease. The CDR3 runs from the conserved cysteine through the conserved F or W. Each record gives: CDR3 protein, CDR3 length, V gene, J gene, clone size. For some rows the clone size is stated as once, few or many, or as a class when expanded; others skip it.

cdr3_aa: CASRSWTGNYGYTF
cdr3_length: 14
v_call: TRBV5-4
j_call: TRBJ1-2
clone_size: -

cdr3_aa: CASSQDFGGLGTEAFF
cdr3_length: 16
v_call: TRBV14
j_call: TRBJ1-1
clone_size: -

cdr3_aa: CASSPEPRRREAFF
cdr3_length: 14
v_call: TRBV11-1
j_call: TRBJ1-1
clone_size: -

cdr3_aa: CASITRGEGEAFF
cdr3_length: 13
v_call: TRBV19
j_call: TRBJ1-1
clone_size: -

cdr3_aa: CSASQGADTQYF
cdr3_length: 12
v_call: TRBV20-1
j_call: TRBJ2-3
clone_size: once

cdr3_aa: CASSSQGLSGNTIYF
cdr3_length: 15
v_call: TRBV7-3
j_call: TRBJ1-3
clone_size: -

cdr3_aa: CASIPDRDGRNEQFF
cdr3_length: 15
v_call: TRBV6-2/TRBV6-3
j_call: TRBJ2-1
clone_size: -

cdr3_aa: CATSSVYLNTEAFF
cdr3_length: 14
v_call: TRBV15
j_call: TRBJ1-1
clone_size: -

cdr3_aa: CASSVPTSGGHDEQFF
cdr3_length: 16
v_call: TRBV2
j_call: TRBJ2-1
clone_size: -

cdr3_aa: CASTPGHLYNEQFF
cdr3_length: 14
v_call: TRBV5-1
j_call: TRBJ2-1
clone_size: -

cdr3_aa: CASSEGLSGASYGYTF
cdr3_length: 16
v_call: TRBV6-1
j_call: TRBJ1-2
clone_size: -

cdr3_aa: CATSRVAQETQYF
cdr3_length: 13
v_call: TRBV15
j_call: TRBJ2-5
clone_size: -

cdr3_aa: CASSFREISTDTQYF
cdr3_length: 15
v_call: TRBV9
j_call: TRBJ2-3
clone_size: -

cdr3_aa: CASSLERRQFF
cdr3_length: 11
v_call: TRBV5-6
j_call: TRBJ2-1
clone_size: -

cdr3_aa: CAWGISRDERAFF
cdr3_length: 13
v_call: TRBV30
j_call: TRBJ1-1
clone_size: -

cdr3_aa: CASSSVGTSRPGELFF
cdr3_length: 16
v_call: TRBV7-9
j_call: TRBJ2-2
clone_size: -

cdr3_aa: CASSVEVTGELFF
cdr3_length: 13
v_call: TRBV2
j_call: TRBJ2-2
clone_size: -

cdr3_aa: CASSPPYRGRREAFF
cdr3_length: 15
v_call: TRBV18
j_call: TRBJ1-1
clone_size: -

cdr3_aa: CASSPRVVRNQPQHF
cdr3_length: 15
v_call: TRBV19
j_call: TRBJ1-5
clone_size: few

cdr3_aa: CASSYRDRLNTEAFF
cdr3_length: 15
v_call: TRBV7-2
j_call: TRBJ1-1
clone_size: few

cdr3_aa: CASSQVGGLAKNIQYF
cdr3_length: 16
v_call: TRBV4-2
j_call: TRBJ2-4
clone_size: -

cdr3_aa: CASRSGQVRNSPLHF
cdr3_length: 15
v_call: TRBV6-4
j_call: TRBJ1-6
clone_size: -

cdr3_aa: CASISPRAKNIQYF
cdr3_length: 14
v_call: TRBV6-5
j_call: TRBJ2-4
clone_size: -

cdr3_aa: CAGQIQSSYEQYF
cdr3_length: 13
v_call: TRBV2
j_call: TRBJ2-7
clone_size: once

cdr3_aa: CASSQTGPSWNEQFF
cdr3_length: 15
v_call: TRBV19
j_call: TRBJ2-1
clone_size: -

cdr3_aa: CASSRTVNSPLHF
cdr3_length: 13
v_call: TRBV6-5
j_call: TRBJ1-6
clone_size: -

cdr3_aa: CASSLASRGPTGELFF
cdr3_length: 16
v_call: TRBV7-2
j_call: TRBJ2-2
clone_size: -